This TCR beta chain was identified in a study of T cell repertoires in cytomegalovirus infection. Background on the study: CMV epitopes that were recently identified and HLA-C-restricted were used alongside well-studied HLA-B-restricted ones. Signatures in public TCR beta sequences pointed to both CMV infection and matching HLA type.

Study-wide results and limits: The cumulative frequency of public TCR beta families distinguished individuals who carried CMV together with the relevant HLA. Clonotypes of TCR beta that were HLA-C-restricted and CMV-specific dominated the ex vivo response.

There are a few counts of this clonotype. The antigen is unknown. TCRdb redid the calling of the reads with MiXCR, one entry per CDR3 protein. The sample has about 830,000 distinct CDR3 sequences; roughly 33% are singletons. Looked up from germline, CDR1 is MNHEY and CDR2 is SVGEGT. The V gene end was trimmed by 8 bases and the J gene end by 7 bases; junction bases not matched to a gene: 2. The CDR3 is made up of 13 amino acids. The chain uses TRBV6-2 or TRBV6-3 and TRBJ1-6; the match to TRBD1 covers 10 bases. The TCR comes from a human donor in good health (CMV status not recorded). Some clones in this sample may be carry-over from other donors' samples. Source: cultured CD8+ T cells from PBMCs, taken from culture after CMV antigen stimulation. The CDR3 sequence is CASRTGGNSPLHF. The CDR3, as DNA: TGTGCCAGCCGGACAGGGGGAAATTCACCCCTCCACTTT.